One sample yielded the 28 T cell receptor beta chains listed below, sequenced in a study of blood T cell repertoires in COVID-19. Method: immunoSEQ multiplex PCR; TCRdb's copy keeps in-frame clones and lacks some. The sample has about 130,000 clones, around 88% seen once. Specimen: peripheral blood. The receptor set was obtained from a man aged 50 or older with acute or convalescent COVID-19.

The chain employs TRBV3-1 (or the pseudogene TRBV3-2) and TRBJ2-1; perhaps TRBD2 as D (6 bases). V lost 1 base to trimming and J lost 2 bases, with 12 bases between them. The CDR3 totals 16 residues. Germline-derived CDR1 and CDR2 are LGHDT and YNNKEL (reference sequence). The CDR3 bases are TGTGCCAGCAGCCAAGTCTCGGGGGACCCCTACAATGAGCAGTTCTTC. Amino acids: CASSQVSGDPYNEQFF.

V gene TRBV28 combines with J gene TRBJ1-2; the D is unclear. Germline V gene lookup returns CDR1 MDHEN and CDR2 SYDVKM. CDR3 length: 13 residues. V lost 3 bases and J lost 8, with 13 bases in between. CDR3 sequence: CASSFPALEGYTF. CDR3 nucleotides: TGTGCCAGCAGTTTTCCTGCCCTTGAGGGCTACACCTTC.

This clone was seen a single time. V and J are TRBV5-6 and TRBJ2-2; possibly TRBD1 for D (5 bases). Germline-derived CDR1 and CDR2 are SGHDT and YYEEEE. The CDR3 totals 16 residues. V shed 2 bases and J shed 2 bases, with 13 bases lying between them. This CDR3 reads CASSFRQGLNTGELFF. The CDR3 nucleotides are TGTGCCAGCAGCTTTCGGCAGGGCCTAAACACCGGGGAGCTGTTTTTT. Based on the CDR3 plus reference TRBV5-6 and TRBJ2-2, the full variable domain is DAGVTQSPTHLIKTRGQQVTLRCSPKSGHDTVSWYQQALGQGPQFIFQYYEEEERQRGNFPDRFSGHQFPNYSSELNVNALLLGDSALYLCASSFRQGLNTGELFFGEGSRLTVL.

This chain joins TRBV27 and TRBJ1-6; D perhaps matches TRBD1 (6 bases). CDR1 MNHEY and CDR2 SMNVEV come from the germline V gene (reference sequence). The CDR3 spans 18 residues. The V end lost 5 bases, the J end lost 0 bases, and 17 bases lay between the germline ends. The CDR3 DNA follows: TGTGCCAGCAGTCTATTCGGACAGCTTAGCTCCTATAATTCACCCCTCCACTTT. Its protein is CASSLFGQLSSYNSPLHF.

A single count supports this clone. This sequence joins TRBV28 and TRBJ2-4; 9 positions match TRBD1. This CDR3 is 16 amino acids long. J lost 8 bases, V lost 4 bases, and 12 bases had no gene match. Germline V gene data show CDR1 as MDHEN and CDR2 as SYDVKM. Written as DNA, the CDR3 is TGTGCCAGCAGTTCGTCCCGGGACAGGGCAAGAGACATTCAGTACTTC. Translation gives CASSSSRDRARDIQYF.

This clone was observed once. The chain uses TRBV6-5 and TRBJ1-5; TRBD1 is a possible D gene (5 bases). Trimming left V 6 bases short and J 4 bases short, with 7 bases between. This CDR3 contains 12 residues. Germline V lookup: CDR1 MNHEY, CDR2 SVGAGI. The CDR3 spells CASSGGNQPQHF. In DNA, the CDR3 is TGTGCCAGCAGCGGGGGGAATCAGCCCCAGCATTTT.

This clone was counted a single time. The chain carries TRBV19 and TRBJ2-3, with 11 bases aligning to TRBD1. CDR3 size: 18 residues. Germline V CDR1 and CDR2: LNHDA, SQIVND (reference sequence). The V segment lost 6 bases and the J segment 0 bases; nucleotides outside the gene matches: 11. As DNA, the CDR3 is TGTGCCAGTAGCGACCCTCGGGACAGGGGGACTAGCACAGATACGCAGTATTTT. Its protein is CASSDPRDRGTSTDTQYF.

The J gene is TRBJ2-4, the V gene TRBV7-9, with TRBD1 matching over 9 bases. V shed 0 bases and J 8 bases; nucleotides not matched to a gene: 8. Germline lookup yields CDR1 SEHNR and CDR2 FQNEAQ (reference sequence). The CDR3 extends over 16 amino acids. CDR3 sequence reads: CASSLAPGQGRDIQYF. CDR3 DNA: TGTGCCAGCAGCTTAGCGCCGGGACAGGGTAGGGACATTCAGTACTTC.

The chain uses TRBV28 and TRBJ1-2, with 11 bases lining up with TRBD1. V was pared by 8 bases and J by 3 bases, with 8 bases of the junction left unmatched. Germline V lookup: CDR1 MDHEN, CDR2 SYDVKM. There are 15 residues in the CDR3. CDR3 residues: CASSPGTGGHYGYTF. DNA of the CDR3: TGTGCCAGCTCGCCCGGGACAGGGGGACACTATGGCTACACCTTC.

The rearrangement joins TRBV19 to TRBJ1-5, with no clear D. Germline loops: CDR1 LNHDA, CDR2 SQIVND (reference sequence). The V end was cut by 5 bases, the J end by 0 bases, with 14 bases between. The CDR3 covers 16 residues. The CDR3 spells CASSRESLYSNQPQHF. DNA of the CDR3: TGTGCCAGTAGTCGAGAGAGCCTGTATAGCAATCAGCCCCAGCATTTT.

As DNA, the CDR3 is TGTGCCAGCAGCGTAACAGGGGAGAGGATGGATGGCAATCAGCCCCAGCATTTT. As protein: CASSVTGERMDGNQPQHF. This chain links TRBV12-1 with TRBJ1-5; the table gives TRBD1 as D, unverified against the DNA. TRBV12-1 is labeled a pseudogene. The CDR3 spans 18 residues.

The genes are TRBV13 and TRBJ2-7; 11 bases are a match to TRBD1. J lost 2 bases, V lost 4 bases, and 7 bases had no gene match. The germline V gene has CDR1 PRHDT and CDR2 FYEKMQ (reference sequence). This CDR3 has 16 residues. CDR3 sequence reads: CASSSTGQGAPYEQYF. For the CDR3, the DNA is TGTGCCAGCAGCTCGACCGGACAGGGGGCCCCCTACGAGCAGTACTTC.

This clone was seen a few times. The identical CDR3 is also encoded by other nucleotide sequences in the sample. V and J are TRBV5-1 and TRBJ2-3; 10 bases align to TRBD2. The CDR3 covers 16 residues. Germline V gene lookup returns CDR1 SGHRS and CDR2 YFSETQ. J was trimmed by 3 bases and V by 0 bases; bases with no gene match: 4. The CDR3 here is CASSLGLAGGTDTQYF. CDR3 sequence (DNA): TGCGCCAGCAGCTTGGGACTAGCGGGTGGTACAGATACGCAGTATTTT. Together with reference TRBV5-1 and TRBJ2-3, the CDR3 gives the full variable domain: KAGVTQTPRYLIKTRGQQVTLSCSPISGHRSVSWYQQTPGQGLQFLFEYFSETQRNKGNFPGRFSGRQFSNSRSEMNVSTLELGDSALYLCASSLGLAGGTDTQYFGPGTRLTVL.

The chain recombines TRBV2 with TRBJ2-7; D gene uncertain. Germline V gene data show CDR1 as SNHLY and CDR2 as FYNNEI. The V end was cut by 5 bases, the J end by 5 bases, with 13 bases between. The CDR3 runs to 13 residues. CDR3 bases: TGTGCCAGCAGTCCCCCTTACACCGACGAGCAGTACTTC. This codes for CASSPPYTDEQYF.

The V and J genes are TRBV11-2 and TRBJ1-2, with a possible D match to TRBD1 (6 bases). The ends were cut back, 5 bases at V and 8 bases at J, with 18 bases in the middle. CDR1 is SGHAT and CDR2 is FQNNGV in the germline V gene. This CDR3 is 14 amino acids long. The chain's CDR3 is CASSHRDPYHGYTF. The CDR3 coding sequence is TGTGCCAGCAGCCACAGGGATCCTTACCACGGCTACACCTTC.

V gene TRBV11-2 combines with J gene TRBJ1-2, with TRBD1 matching 7 bases. The CDR3 is 12 amino acids. V shed 1 base and J 13 bases; nucleotides not matched to a gene: 6. Looked up from germline, CDR1 is SGHAT and CDR2 is FQNNGV. CDR3 sequence (DNA): TGTGCCAGCAGCTTAGCGGGACAGCCTAGCACCTTC. The encoded protein is CASSLAGQPSTF.

The V and J genes are TRBV19 and TRBJ2-1; 7 nucleotides line up with TRBD2. In germline, CDR1 is LNHDA, CDR2 SQIVND (reference sequence). The CDR3 sequence is 16 residues long. Trimming took 1 base from V and 2 from J; bases not matched to a gene: 5. For the CDR3, the DNA is TGTGCCAGTAGTATAGGACGACTAGCACCCTACAATGAGCAGTTCTTC. Residues: CASSIGRLAPYNEQFF.

This chain links TRBV7-2 with TRBJ1-2; 8 positions match TRBD1. With V trimmed by 3 bases and J by 8 bases, 5 bases remained unmatched. The CDR3 is 13 residues long. The germline gives CDR1 SGHTA, CDR2 FQGNSA. The CDR3 loop is CASSLTGAGGYTF. The CDR3 DNA reads as TGTGCCAGCAGCTTGACAGGGGCTGGGGGCTACACCTTC.

V usage is TRBV7-2 and J usage is TRBJ1-3; 7 nucleotides align to TRBD1. The CDR3 has 14 residues. Germline CDR1 and CDR2: SGHTA and FQGNSA. J was trimmed by 4 bases and V by 5 bases; bases with no gene match: 5. For the CDR3, the DNA is TGTGCCAGCAGCCCCGACAGGGCCGGAAACACCATATATTTT. It encodes CASSPDRAGNTIYF.

The chain couples TRBV5-1 to TRBJ1-2, with D uncertain. This CDR3 has 12 amino acids. Germline values: CDR1 SGHRS, CDR2 YFSETQ. The V end was cut by 2 bases, the J end by 8 bases, with 10 bases between. CDR3 region: CASSLEGEGYTF. CDR3 DNA: TGCGCCAGCAGCTTAGAGGGAGAGGGCTACACCTTC.

The chain employs TRBV4-1 and TRBJ1-1, with D unclear. CDR1 and CDR2 (germline): MGHRA, YSYEKL. V lost 1 base and J lost 2, with 8 bases in between. This CDR3 has 14 amino acids. CDR3 in amino acids: CASSQARGNTEAFF. The CDR3 DNA sequence: TGCGCCAGCAGCCAAGCACGGGGAAACACTGAAGCTTTCTTT.

The V call is TRBV19, the J call TRBJ2-1, with a tentative D call TRBD2 (5 bases). The CDR3 is 16 amino acids. Trimming took 1 base from V and 8 from J, leaving 18 bases between them. Germline V gene data show CDR1 as LNHDA and CDR2 as SQIVND (reference sequence). In DNA form, the CDR3 reads TGTGCCAGTAGTATAGGAGGAGCGGCTCCCGGGGATGAGCAGTTCTTC. Translating gives CASSIGGAAPGDEQFF. Full variable domain (remainder filled in from reference TRBV19 and TRBJ2-1): DGGITQSPKYLFRKEGQNVTLSCEQNLNHDAMYWYRQDPGQGLRLIYYSQIVNDFQKGDIAEGYSVSREKKESFPLTVTSAQKNPTAFYLCASSIGGAAPGDEQFFGPGTRLTVL.

Note on this clone: This same CDR3 is encoded by further DNA sequences in the sample. This chain uses TRBV5-8 with TRBJ1-5, with D maybe TRBD1 (6 bases). The CDR3 has 14 amino acids. V lost 2 bases and J 3 bases, leaving 9 bases between the germline ends. CDR1 is SGHTS and CDR2 is YDEGEE in the germline V gene. The CDR3 coding sequence is TGTGCCAGCAGCTTCAGGGGATACAATCAGCCCCAGCATTTT. Translated: CASSFRGYNQPQHF. Full variable domain (outside the CDR3, taken from reference TRBV5-8 and TRBJ1-5): EAGVTQSPTHLIKTRGQQATLRCSPISGHTSVYWYQQALGLGLQFLLWYDEGEERNRGNFPPRFSGRQFPNYSSELNVNALELEDSALYLCASSFRGYNQPQHFGDGTRLSIL.

CDR3 residues: CASSLDGTTRYEQYF. Written as DNA, the CDR3 is TGTGCCAGCAGCTTGGACGGGACAACACGATACGAGCAGTACTTC. This chain uses TRBV5-5 with TRBJ2-7; D might be TRBD1 (6 bases). Germline CDR1 and CDR2: SGHKS and YYEKEE (reference sequence). The CDR3 extends over 15 amino acids. Trimming shortened V by 0 bases and J by 4 bases, and 14 bases separated the two germline ends.

The chain employs TRBV5-1 and TRBJ2-2; 7 bases agree with TRBD1. Losses at the gene ends were 3 bases for V and 1 base for J; bases not matched to a gene: 3. The CDR3 length is 15 residues. Germline CDR1 SGHRS, CDR2 YFSETQ. The CDR3 reads CASSSTGKNTGELFF. CDR3 sequence (DNA): TGCGCCAGCAGCTCGACAGGGAAGAACACCGGGGAGCTGTTTTTT.

This clone came up once. The chain couples TRBV9 to TRBJ2-3; D might be TRBD2 (6 bases). CDR3 length equals 15 residues. CDR1 and CDR2 from the germline V gene are SGDLS and YYNGEE. Trimming stripped 0 bases from V and 0 bases from J, with 8 bases between. The CDR3 protein is CASSVVSGSTDTQYF. The CDR3 DNA is TGTGCCAGCAGCGTAGTCAGCGGGAGCACAGATACGCAGTATTTT.

The chain couples TRBV7-9 to TRBJ1-4, with 8 bases fitting TRBD1. The germline CDR1 and CDR2 sequences are SEHNR and FQNEAQ (reference sequence). After removal of 0 bases from V and 5 bases from J, the junction contained 8 bases not matched to a gene. The CDR3 extends over 17 amino acids. Written as DNA, the CDR3 is TGTGCCAGCAGCTTAGCGGGTCCGAGGACAGGGAATGAAAAACTGTTTTTT. It codes for CASSLAGPRTGNEKLFF.

V and J are TRBV3-1 (or the pseudogene TRBV3-2) and TRBJ1-2, with a weak D call TRBD1 (6 bases). The CDR3 sequence is 14 residues long. Trimming took 4 bases from V and 4 from J, leaving 13 bases between them. Germline V gene sequence: CDR1 LGHDT, CDR2 YNNKEL (reference sequence). This CDR3 is CASSPRGGAYGYTF. The CDR3 DNA follows: TGTGCCAGCAGCCCCCGGGGGGGGGCCTATGGCTACACCTTC.